The 21 T cell receptor beta chains below come from one sample, sequenced in a study of T-cell reconstitution after alpha-beta-depleted transplantation in children. A TCRbeta library incorporating unique molecular identifiers was prepared. TCRdb redid the calling of the PCR reads with MiXCR, one entry per CDR3 protein. The sample records 450,000 to 700,000 distinct CDR3 sequences, around 27% being singletons. The sequenced sample was PBMCs, obtained before TCRalphabeta/CD19-depleted stem cell transplant. The receptors were gathered from a boy under two years old with Wiskott-Aldrich syndrome, due to receive a stem cell transplant.

CDR3 protein: CASRKRGTSRYQETQYF. The CDR3 region has the DNA TGCGCCAGCAGAAAAAGGGGGACTAGCCGGTACCAAGAGACCCAGTACTTC. V and J are TRBV10-2 and TRBJ2-5, with 9 positions matching TRBD2. J gave up 0 bases and V 6 bases, and 11 bases lay outside the gene matches. Looked up from germline, CDR1 is WSHSY and CDR2 is SAAADI. The CDR3 spans 17 residues.

The sample holds one count of this clonotype. The chain couples TRBV28 to TRBJ2-7; TRBD1 matches 10 bases. The CDR3 extends over 14 amino acids. CDR1 is MDHEN, CDR2 SYDVKM, per germline. Trimming cost V 7 bases and J 2 bases; bases outside gene matches: 5. CDR3 nucleotides: TGTGCCAGCAAAAGACAGGGGGCCCCCTACGAGCAGTACTTC. As protein: CASKRQGAPYEQYF.

V gene TRBV6-5 combines with J gene TRBJ2-3; the D gene is possibly TRBD1 (6 bases). CDR1 and CDR2 (germline): MNHEY, SVGAGI. The CDR3 runs to 16 residues. V was cut by 1 base and J by 0 bases, with 11 bases left in between. CDR3 nucleotides: TGTGCCAGCAGTTACTTCGGACAGCTAAGCACAGATACGCAGTATTTT. This encodes CASSYFGQLSTDTQYF.

The chain couples TRBV3-1 to TRBJ2-2; D gene uncertain. This CDR3 is built from 13 residues. V was cut by 1 base and J by 6 bases, with 6 bases left in between. CDR1 is LGHDT, CDR2 YNNKEL, per germline (reference sequence). CDR3 in amino acids: CASSQGIPGELFF. The CDR3 nucleotides are TGTGCCAGCAGCCAAGGAATCCCCGGGGAGCTGTTTTTT.

This clonotype has a handful of counts. This chain connects TRBV7-3 to TRBJ2-5, with TRBD2 matching 11 bases. Trimming removed 5 bases from V and 0 bases from J; junction bases left unmatched: 11. The CDR3 spans 18 residues. Germline CDR1 and CDR2: SGHTA and FQGTGA. CDR3 loop: CASSPLTSGIPYQETQYF. CDR3 in DNA: TGTGCCAGCAGCCCCTTGACTAGCGGGATCCCTTACCAAGAGACCCAGTACTTC.

This clonotype was detected only once. This chain joins TRBV3-1 and TRBJ2-1; 8 bases are shared with TRBD2. The CDR3 contains 17 residues. Germline CDR1 and CDR2: LGHDT and YNNKEL (reference sequence). The V and J ends lost 3 bases and 8 bases, in that order; junction bases with no gene match: 15. The CDR3 nucleotides read TGTGCCAGCAGCCATCGAACGAAGGATAGCGGGAAGTATGAGCAGTTCTTC. It encodes CASSHRTKDSGKYEQFF.

The CDR3 DNA is TGTGCCAGCAGTCGGCGCCTAGCGGGAGGGGATGAGCAGTTCTTC. Its protein is CASSRRLAGGDEQFF. The chain couples TRBV6-5 to TRBJ2-1, with TRBD2 identical over 12 bases. After removal of 5 bases from V and 8 bases from J, the junction contained 7 bases not matched to a gene. The germline gives CDR1 MNHEY, CDR2 SVGAGI. The CDR3 is 15 amino acids.

The chain couples TRBV20-1 to TRBJ2-4; TRBD2 agrees at 10 bases. Germline assignment: CDR1 DFQATT and CDR2 SNEGSKA (reference sequence). There are 18 residues in the CDR3. Trimming took 3 bases from V and 1 from J; bases not matched to a gene: 12. The CDR3 loop reads CSASKGSGRKGAKNIQYF. The CDR3 nucleotides are TGCAGTGCTAGTAAGGGTAGCGGGAGGAAGGGGGCCAAAAACATTCAGTACTTC.

This clonotype was seen only a few times. The chain uses TRBV20-1 and TRBJ2-1, with D uncertain. Germline V gene lookup returns CDR1 DFQATT and CDR2 SNEGSKA (reference sequence). The V gene lost 6 bases and the J gene lost 4 bases, with 13 bases spanning the gap. The length of the CDR3 is 13 residues. This chain's CDR3 is CSASRGGYNEQFF. CDR3 bases: TGCAGTGCGAGTCGCGGCGGTTACAATGAGCAGTTCTTC.

This clonotype was observed a handful of times. The genes are TRBV20-1 and TRBJ1-2; tentatively, D is TRBD1 (5 bases). The CDR3 loop spans 12 amino acids. V was trimmed by 3 bases and J by 4 bases, leaving 9 bases between them. Germline V lookup: CDR1 DFQATT, CDR2 SNEGSKA (reference sequence). CDR3 protein: CSASGRVYGYTF. The CDR3 DNA sequence: TGCAGTGCTAGCGGCAGGGTCTATGGCTACACCTTC.

This clonotype was seen a handful of times. The CDR3 DNA reads TGCAGTGCTAGGGGAACCCAGGGAAACACTGAAGCTTTCTTT. Protein sequence: CSARGTQGNTEAFF. J is TRBJ1-1 and V is TRBV20-1, with D possibly TRBD1 on 5 matching bases. The CDR3 is made up of 14 amino acids. Trimming removed 3 bases from V and 2 bases from J, with 13 bases in between. The germline CDR1 and CDR2 sequences are DFQATT and SNEGSKA (reference sequence).

The chain has TRBV4-1 and TRBJ2-7, with 12 bases lining up with TRBD2. The CDR3 totals 17 residues. V was pared by 4 bases and J by 0 bases, with 7 bases of the junction left unmatched. Per the germline V gene, CDR1 is MGHRA and CDR2 is YSYEKL. The CDR3 DNA follows: TGCGCCAGCAGCCGCGGACTAGCGGGAACCTTCTCCTACGAGCAGTACTTC. Protein: CASSRGLAGTFSYEQYF.

This chain links TRBV20-1 with TRBJ2-1; D perhaps matches TRBD2 (5 bases). Germline V gene data show CDR1 as DFQATT and CDR2 as SNEGSKA (reference sequence). Trimming removed 2 bases at V and 3 bases at J, with 11 bases between. This CDR3 has 14 amino acids. This chain's CDR3 is CSARSRDYYNEQFF. Here the CDR3 DNA reads TGCAGTGCTAGATCCAGAGACTACTACAATGAGCAGTTCTTC.

This clonotype was seen a few times. This chain uses TRBV7-8 with TRBJ2-7; D perhaps matches TRBD2 (6 bases). Germline V gene lookup returns CDR1 SGHVS and CDR2 FQNEAQ. The CDR3 covers 14 residues. V lost 5 bases and J lost 2, with 13 bases in between. CDR3 sequence (DNA): TGTGCCAGCAGCCCCGGGCGGGGACCCTACGAGCAGTACTTC. Residues: CASSPGRGPYEQYF. Full variable domain (rest looked up from reference TRBV7-8 and TRBJ2-7): GAGVSQSPRYKVAKRGQDVALRCDPISGHVSLFWYQQALGQGPEFLTYFQNEAQLDKSGLPSDRFFAERPEGSVSTLKIQRTQQEDSAVYLCASSPGRGPYEQYFGPGTRLTVT.

V and J are TRBV7-3 and TRBJ2-1; 12 bases agree with TRBD2. The CDR3 runs 14 residues. CDR1 and CDR2 (germline): SGHTA, FQGTGA. Trimming removed 6 bases from V and 10 bases from J; junction bases left unmatched: 7. CDR3: CASRSLAGGDEQFF. In DNA, the CDR3 is TGTGCCAGCAGATCCCTAGCGGGAGGGGACGAGCAGTTCTTC.

This clonotype was counted only a few times. The chain uses TRBV10-3 and TRBJ2-5; 7 bases map to TRBD2. CDR1 is ENHRY and CDR2 is SYGVKD in the germline V gene. After removal of 10 bases from V and 4 bases from J, the junction contained 9 bases not matched to a gene. CDR3 length: 13 residues. The CDR3: CATKPGGGETQYF. The CDR3 coding sequence is TGTGCCACCAAGCCGGGAGGCGGAGAGACCCAGTACTTC.

The chain is built from TRBV19 and TRBJ1-5; D is uncertain. Germline V gene sequence: CDR1 LNHDA, CDR2 SQIVND (reference sequence). This CDR3 spans 12 amino acids. Trimming removed 5 bases from V and 5 bases from J, with 7 bases in between. The chain's CDR3 is CASSVSYQPQHF. The DNA of the CDR3 is TGTGCCAGTAGTGTCAGCTATCAGCCCCAGCATTTT.

The V call is TRBV6-5, the J call TRBJ2-3, with D unresolved. This CDR3 has 15 amino acids. CDR1 is MNHEY, CDR2 SVGAGI, per germline. V lost 2 bases and J 4 bases, leaving 13 bases between the germline ends. The CDR3 sequence: CASSYRPRTSDTQYF. CDR3 DNA sequence: TGTGCCAGCAGTTACAGACCCCGGACGTCAGATACGCAGTATTTT.

This clonotype was observed a handful of times. The J gene is TRBJ2-5, the V gene TRBV5-1; D perhaps matches TRBD1 (7 bases). Germline V gene data show CDR1 as SGHRS and CDR2 as YFSETQ. There are 15 residues in the CDR3. The ends were cut back, 0 bases at V and 5 bases at J, with 14 bases in the middle. The DNA of the CDR3 is TGCGCCAGCAGCTTGGTCGGCAGGGGGGAGGAGACCCAGTACTTC. This sequence encodes CASSLVGRGEETQYF.

This clonotype was counted between two and nine times. This rearrangement joins TRBV24-1 to TRBJ2-2; 8 bases map to TRBD1. This CDR3 is 15 amino acids long. Trimming took 8 bases from V and 5 from J; bases not matched to a gene: 9. CDR1 and CDR2 from the germline V gene are KGHDR and SFDVKD. The CDR3 DNA reads as TGTGCCACCACGTCACAGGGGGAATGGACCGGGGAGCTGTTTTTT. This gives the protein CATTSQGEWTGELFF.

The gene calls are TRBV20-1 and TRBJ2-1; D is unresolved. This CDR3 spans 12 amino acids. V lost 3 bases and J lost 8, with 11 bases in between. Germline V gives CDR1 DFQATT, CDR2 SNEGSKA (reference sequence). As DNA, the CDR3 is TGCAGTGCTAGTTACCAGATCCATGAGCAGTTCTTC. Protein sequence: CSASYQIHEQFF.